This T cell receptor (beta chain) was recovered during a study of OX40 agonist ivuxolimab in advanced cancers. The repertoire was sequenced with immunoSEQ multiplex PCR; TCRdb's copy has only in-frame clones and lacks some. The table records around 140,000 clones, 85% to 95% of them present only once. Worth noting for this clone: What it binds is not known.

Trimming removed 3 bases from V and 0 bases from J, with 8 bases in between. Germline loops: CDR1 KGHSH, CDR2 LQKENI. This CDR3 contains 14 residues. Study findings and constraints: The study observed clonal expansion of CD4+ and CD8+ blood T cells by week 6 at 0.1 to 3.0 mg/kg.

V and J are TRBV18 and TRBJ1-1; D is ambiguous. The specimen comprised CD4+ or CD8+ T cells sorted from blood, sampled in a trial of the OX40 agonist ivuxolimab. The TCR was taken from an adult with an advanced solid tumor such as melanoma, head and neck, liver or kidney cancer. CDR3 sequence (DNA): TGTGCCAGCTCACCGGGAGACATGAACACTGAAGCTTTCTTT. Residues: CASSPGDMNTEAFF.